This entry lists 26 T cell receptor beta chains sequenced from one sample in a study of blood T cells in healthy people across ages. A J-beta primer mix and a sample-barcoded 5' primer were used in a second PCR of about 7 to 12 cycles. Each CDR3 protein gets one entry after TCRdb re-called the 5' RACE reads with MiXCR. This sample has approximately 940,000 distinct CDR3 sequences, with roughly 52% found just once. The sequencing sample was made of blood. These TCRs come from a man in his thirties or forties in good health.

This clonotype came up many times. CDR3 nucleotide sequence: TGCAGTGCTTCCTACTTCCGGGGCCTCGGCGAGCAGTACTTC. Translation: CSASYFRGLGEQYF. The rearrangement uses TRBV20-1 and TRBJ2-7, with D perhaps assigned TRBD1 or TRBD2 (5 bases each). Trimming took 5 bases from V and 6 from J, leaving 20 bases between them. The CDR3 covers 14 residues. CDR1 DFQATT and CDR2 SNEGSKA come from the germline V gene (reference sequence).

V and J are TRBV29-1 and TRBJ2-4; 10 bases map to TRBD2. The CDR3 sequence is 13 residues long. In germline, CDR1 is SQVTM, CDR2 ANQGSEA. The V gene end was trimmed by 3 bases and the J gene end by 9 bases; junction bases not matched to a gene: 5. DNA of the CDR3: TGCAGCGTTGACACTAGCGGGGTCGGCATTCAGTACTTC. Encoded protein: CSVDTSGVGIQYF.

This clonotype has more than one count but fewer than ten. The gene calls are TRBV2 and TRBJ1-2; D is uncertain. Germline V gene sequence: CDR1 SNHLY, CDR2 FYNNEI. The CDR3 length is 15 residues. Trimming stripped 1 base from V and 7 bases from J, with 16 bases between. CDR3 loop: CASSEEVVGEGGYTF. As DNA, the CDR3 is TGTGCCAGCAGTGAAGAGGTCGTCGGGGAGGGTGGCTACACCTTC. The whole variable domain, remainder taken from reference TRBV2 and TRBJ1-2, is EPEVTQTPSHQVTQMGQEVILRCVPISNHLYFYWYRQILGQKVEFLVSFYNNEISEKSEIFDDQFSVERPDGSNFTLKIRSTKLEDSAMYFCASSEEVVGEGGYTFGSGTRLTVV.

On this clonotype itself: The junction departs from germline at one end; a sequencing error may be responsible. V is TRBV7-2 and J is TRBJ2-3, with a tentative D call TRBD2 (7 bases). The CDR3 spans 15 residues. CDR1 SGHTA and CDR2 FQGNSA come from the germline V gene. CDR3 nucleotides: TGTGCCAGCAGCTTTGGCGGGGGCCTCACAGGTACGCAGTATTTT. It encodes CASSFGGGLTGTQYF.

The gene calls are TRBV6-2 or TRBV6-3 and TRBJ1-2; TRBD1 is a possible D gene (5 bases). The ends were cut back, 5 bases at V and 2 bases at J, with 15 bases in the middle. The CDR3 runs 15 residues. Germline-derived CDR1 and CDR2 are MNHEY and SVGEGT. CDR3 nucleotide sequence: TGTGCCAGCAGTCCGGGGGATAGAGTCAACTATGGCTACACCTTC. The encoded protein is CASSPGDRVNYGYTF.

As regards this clonotype: One end of the junction fails to match germline, which may point to a read error. V is TRBV5-1 and J is TRBJ2-3; tentative D call: TRBD2 (5 bases). This CDR3 region has 11 residues. Germline assignment: CDR1 SGHRS and CDR2 YFSETQ. The CDR3 sequence is CASSGMDTQYF. CDR3 DNA: TGTGCCAGCTCGGGAATGGATACGCAGTATTTT.

This clonotype was observed a single time. The chain employs TRBV6-1 and TRBJ2-1; 13 bases are shared with TRBD2. The J call may be incorrect, as the DNA end agrees better with TRBJ2-7. CDR1 MNHNS and CDR2 SASEGT come from the germline V gene. The CDR3 is 18 residues long. For the CDR3, the DNA is TGTGCCAGCAGGCCCGGGACTAGCGGGGACTTCTCCTACAATGAGCAGTACTTC. Its protein product is CASRPGTSGDFSYNEQYF.

CDR3 DNA: TGTGCTAGTGGTTTGGTACTGAACCGGGACATCACAGATACGCAGTATTTT. Its protein is CASGLVLNRDITDTQYF. The V and J genes are TRBV12-5 and TRBJ2-3; D possibly corresponds to TRBD1 (6 bases). The CDR3 covers 17 residues. Trimming pared 0 bases from V and 2 bases from J, leaving 15 bases between. Germline loops: CDR1 LGHNT, CDR2 FRNRAP.

The chain has TRBV12-2 and TRBJ2-5; TRBD1 is the table's D call, not checked against the DNA. TRBV12-2 is classified as a pseudogene. The length of the CDR3 is 14 residues. CDR3 bases: TGTGCAAGTGGACAGGGGAAATTACAAGAGACCCAGTACTTC. Amino acid sequence: CASGQGKLQETQYF.

The sample holds one count of this clonotype. The gene calls are TRBV20-1 and TRBJ2-1, with 8 bases aligning to TRBD1. Germline loops: CDR1 DFQATT, CDR2 SNEGSKA (reference sequence). This CDR3 spans 13 amino acids. CDR3 coding DNA: TGCAGCGGGAGACAGGGGCTGGGCAATGAGCAGTTCTTC. The encoded protein is CSGRQGLGNEQFF.

As for this clonotype: Sequence at one end of the junction differs from germline and may be a read error. The chain has TRBV2 and TRBJ1-2; perhaps TRBD1 as D (5 bases). The CDR3 loop spans 14 amino acids. Germline-derived CDR1 and CDR2 are SNHLY and FYNNEI. CDR3 sequence reads: CASSEWGTNHGYTF. DNA of the CDR3: TGTGCCAGCAGTGAATGGGGGACTAACCATGGCTACACCTTC.

This clonotype has a handful of counts. The chain carries TRBV28 and TRBJ2-3; TRBD2 agrees at 13 bases. Germline CDR1 is MDHEN and CDR2 is SYDVKM. The CDR3 contains 15 residues. The junction had 4 bases not matched to a gene; V was cut back by 7 bases and J by 3 bases. The CDR3 spells CASTLLAGGTDTQYF. The CDR3 DNA reads as TGTGCCAGCACCCTACTAGCGGGGGGGACAGATACGCAGTATTTT.

The chain carries TRBV5-1 and TRBJ2-1, with D tentatively TRBD2 (6 bases). The V gene's germline CDR1 is SGHRS and CDR2 YFSETQ. The CDR3 loop spans 14 amino acids. V was cut by 2 bases and J by 8 bases, with 14 bases left in between. CDR3 protein: CASSLPAERDEQFF. The DNA for the CDR3 is TGCGCCAGCAGCTTACCAGCGGAGCGGGATGAGCAGTTCTTC.

This clonotype was recorded only once. V is TRBV5-1 and J is TRBJ2-1; TRBD2 agrees at 7 bases. The CDR3 is made up of 15 amino acids. Germline lookup yields CDR1 SGHRS and CDR2 YFSETQ. Trimming at V came to 4 bases and at J to 9 bases, leaving 13 bases not matched to a gene. In DNA form, the CDR3 reads TGCGCCAGCAGCCCGAGTGGGGGAGGGGAAAGTGAGCAGTTCTTC. Translated: CASSPSGGGESEQFF.

The rearrangement links TRBV12-3 or TRBV12-4 to TRBJ2-1; weak D call: TRBD2 (6 bases). The J call is uncertain, as TRBJ2-7 better fits the DNA end. The CDR3 is 16 amino acids. CDR3: CASTPDGGVSYNEQYF. DNA for the CDR3: TGTGCCAGCACCCCTGACGGGGGTGTCTCCTACAATGAGCAGTACTTC.

The chain combines TRBV9 with TRBJ1-2; the D is unclear. The CDR3 loop spans 14 amino acids. Looked up from germline, CDR1 is SGDLS and CDR2 is YYNGEE. V lost 0 bases to trimming and J lost 6 bases, with 12 bases between them. Here the CDR3 reads CASSVVSGNDGYTF. CDR3 sequence (DNA): TGTGCCAGCAGCGTAGTAAGTGGGAACGATGGCTACACCTTC.

Only a few counts were recorded for this clonotype. The V and J genes are TRBV5-5 and TRBJ2-4, with 9 bases that match TRBD1. The CDR3 consists of 17 residues. V lost 1 base to trimming and J lost 8 bases; unmatched junction nucleotides: 13. Germline loops: CDR1 SGHKS, CDR2 YYEKEE (reference sequence). The CDR3 is CASSLRIPGQGRDIQYF. The CDR3 nucleotides read TGTGCCAGCAGCTTGCGAATCCCGGGACAGGGTCGGGACATTCAGTACTTC.

This clonotype was seen only a few times. V gene TRBV6-2 or TRBV6-3 combines with J gene TRBJ2-4, with D perhaps TRBD1 (5 bases). V was pared by 5 bases and J by 1 base, with 15 bases between. CDR3 length equals 16 residues. Per germline, CDR1 MNHEY and CDR2 SVGEGT. As DNA, the CDR3 is TGTGCCAGCAGTAAGGGGCCAGGAGAGGCCAAAAACATTCAGTACTTC. It specifies CASSKGPGEAKNIQYF.

This clonotype was observed a single time. The rearrangement uses TRBV4-1 and TRBJ2-5; D might be TRBD1 or TRBD2, each matching 5 bases. The CDR3 runs 16 residues. CDR1 and CDR2 from the germline V gene are MGHRA and YSYEKL. The ends were cut back, 4 bases at V and 2 bases at J, with 17 bases in the middle. CDR3 region: CASSPTGTEVQETQYF. In DNA, the CDR3 is TGCGCCAGCAGCCCCACCGGGACGGAGGTACAAGAGACCCAGTACTTC.

The chain couples TRBV3-1 to TRBJ2-2; weak D call: TRBD1 (6 bases). The CDR3 extends over 15 amino acids. Per the germline V gene, CDR1 is LGHDT and CDR2 is YNNKEL (reference sequence). V lost 6 bases and J 2 bases, leaving 13 bases between the germline ends. The CDR3 DNA is TGTGCCAGCAGAACGGGACATTTAAACACCGGGGAGCTGTTTTTT. The encoded protein is CASRTGHLNTGELFF.

This clonotype was observed a few times. The chain is built from TRBV28 and TRBJ1-2; D might be TRBD1 (6 bases). The CDR3 extends over 15 amino acids. The V end lost 2 bases, the J end lost 4 bases, and 14 bases lay between the germline ends. Germline lookup yields CDR1 MDHEN and CDR2 SYDVKM. The CDR3 DNA follows: TGTGCCAGCAGTTTAAGAGGGGGGACCGTCTATGGCTACACCTTC. It encodes CASSLRGGTVYGYTF.

The chain combines TRBV7-3 with TRBJ2-3; D may be TRBD2 (6 bases). The CDR3 is 16 amino acids. Trimming took off 5 bases at V and 0 bases at J, with 15 bases between the two ends. CDR1 is SGHTA and CDR2 is FQGTGA in the germline V gene. The CDR3 bases are TGTGCCAGCAGCATGAGTAGCGGCCCTAGCACAGATACGCAGTATTTT. It yields the protein CASSMSSGPSTDTQYF.

This clonotype occurred a few times. The CDR3 DNA reads as TGTGCCAGCAGCTTAGCGTCACAGGGGGTCGATACGCAGTATTTT. It is translated as CASSLASQGVDTQYF. The V and J genes are TRBV7-8 and TRBJ2-3, with 8 bases matching TRBD1. Germline trimming cut 0 bases from V and 6 bases from J; bases unmatched to any gene: 5. Germline V CDR1 and CDR2: SGHVS, FQNEAQ. The length of the CDR3 is 15 residues. The full variable domain, completed using reference TRBV7-8 and TRBJ2-3, is GAGVSQSPRYKVAKRGQDVALRCDPISGHVSLFWYQQALGQGPEFLTYFQNEAQLDKSGLPSDRFFAERPEGSVSTLKIQRTQQEDSAVYLCASSLASQGVDTQYFGPGTRLTVL.

In DNA, the CDR3 is TGCAGCGTTGAAGCTAACGTCTATGGCTACACCTTC. It encodes CSVEANVYGYTF. The chain has TRBV29-1 and TRBJ1-2; D unresolved. The CDR3 is 12 amino acids. Germline assignment: CDR1 SQVTM and CDR2 ANQGSEA. V shed 1 base and J shed 4 bases, with 7 bases lying between them.

In this sample, this clonotype turned up a few times. The chain couples TRBV4-2 to TRBJ1-4; D gene uncertain. V was shortened by 1 base and J by 0 bases, with 9 bases between the two germline ends. Per the germline V gene, CDR1 is LGHNA and CDR2 is YNFKEQ. This CDR3 is built from 16 residues. CDR3 region: CASSQAQISTNEKLFF. The CDR3 DNA reads TGTGCCAGCAGCCAAGCACAGATCTCAACTAATGAAAAACTGTTTTTT.

Concerning this clonotype itself: This sequence may be a read error, since a much larger clone differs from it by one base. The J gene is TRBJ2-7, the V gene TRBV7-8; the D call may be TRBD1 or TRBD2 (5 bases each). The CDR3 spans 11 residues. V lost 3 bases, J lost 10 bases, and 10 bases lay in between. Per the germline V gene, CDR1 is SGHVS and CDR2 is FQNEAQ. The CDR3 sequence is CASSLDWDQYF. CDR3 in DNA: TGTGCCAGCAGCTTGGACTGGGACCAGTACTTC.